The 5 T cell receptor beta chains reported below all come from one sample, sequenced in a study of blood T cell repertoires in COVID-19. TCRdb keeps only in-frame clones here, not all; method: immunoSEQ multiplex PCR. Of about 160,000 clones listed, 70% to 85% are singletons. Sample: peripheral blood. Every receptor here comes from a woman aged 40-49 years with COVID-19, enrolled during active disease.

This clone was observed once. This chain joins TRBV28 and TRBJ1-2, with D possibly being TRBD1 (6 bases). CDR3 length equals 14 residues. Trimming shortened V by 2 bases and J by 8 bases, and 15 bases separated the two germline ends. Germline loops: CDR1 MDHEN, CDR2 SYDVKM. The CDR3 reads CASSLQPGQGGYTF. CDR3 DNA: TGTGCCAGCAGTTTACAACCGGGACAAGGAGGCTACACCTTC.

The chain recombines TRBV14 with TRBJ1-1; TRBD1 aligns across 9 bases. Trimming at V came to 0 bases and at J to 7 bases, leaving 6 bases not matched to a gene. This CDR3 has 15 amino acids. CDR1 and CDR2 from the germline V gene are SGHDN and FVKESK. The DNA of the CDR3 is TGTGCCAGCAGCCAAGATGGAGGGACAGGGATTGAAGCTTTCTTT. Encoded protein: CASSQDGGTGIEAFF.

This sequence joins TRBV7-9 and TRBJ1-1, with 11 bases aligning to TRBD1. Germline-derived CDR1 and CDR2 are SEHNR and FQNEAQ (reference sequence). Trimming cost V 1 base and J 1 base; bases outside gene matches: 8. This CDR3 has 18 amino acids. CDR3 DNA sequence: TGTGCCAGCAGCTTAGGATATGGGACAGGGGGGTCGAACACTGAAGCTTTCTTT. This gives the protein CASSLGYGTGGSNTEAFF.

The chain employs TRBV27 and TRBJ2-2; 8 nucleotides align to TRBD1. CDR3 length equals 17 residues. V dropped 8 bases and J dropped 4; count of bases not matched to a gene: 15. The V gene's germline CDR1 is MNHEY and CDR2 SMNVEV (reference sequence). The CDR3 loop reads CASATYKPGQVTGELFF. DNA of the CDR3: TGTGCCAGCGCGACTTATAAACCGGGACAGGTCACCGGGGAGCTGTTTTTT.

The chain is built from TRBV19 and TRBJ2-2, with TRBD1 matching 9 bases. The length of the CDR3 is 16 residues. Per germline, CDR1 LNHDA and CDR2 SQIVND (reference sequence). The V gene end was trimmed by 7 bases and the J gene end by 1 base; junction bases not matched to a gene: 7. CDR3 amino acids: CASIRPGQGNTGELFF. The CDR3 DNA reads as TGTGCCAGTATCAGACCGGGACAGGGGAACACCGGGGAGCTGTTTTTT.